This T cell receptor (beta chain) was sequenced in a study of T cells after yellow fever vaccination. Findings and limits, study-wide: A small proportion of clonotypes was detected in both the CD4 and CD8 compartments. The study found a weaker secondary response that peaked faster, day 5 versus 15. The booster response re-showed most primary clones: roughly 97% CD4, approximately 90% CD8.

V was pared by 2 bases and J by 2 bases, with 11 bases between. Germline V gene lookup returns CDR1 SGHRS and CDR2 YFSETQ. CDR3 length: 14 residues. This clonotype was detected many times. Its target is unknown. 5'RACE template switching added a universal primer site and UMIs to TCR cDNA. Via MiXCR, TCRdb re-called the 5' RACE reads, giving one row per CDR3 protein. The top ten clones hold about 0.9% of a sample with some 250,000 distinct CDR3 sequences, about 7% of them seen once. The origin of this receptor is a young man who received the YFV17D yellow fever vaccine. Sequencing used CD4+ T cells sorted from PBMCs, obtained 15 days after the yellow fever booster vaccination. The rearrangement uses TRBV5-1 and TRBJ2-7; tentatively, D is TRBD1 (5 bases). CDR3: CASSLRQIPYEQYF. The CDR3, as DNA: TGCGCCAGCAGCTTAAGACAGATACCCTACGAGCAGTACTTC.